One and the same sample provided the 15 T cell receptor beta chains below, sequenced in a study of cytomegalovirus exposure and HLA in healthy donors. The PCR employed 60 Vbeta primers together with 13 Jbeta primers. TCRdb's table, derived via immunoSEQ multiplex PCR, lists solely in-frame clones and lacks some. The sample records some 98,000 clones, about a tenth being singletons. The source material was PBMCs. These receptors were obtained from a man between 50 and 59 years old in good health and CMV-seropositive.

V gene TRBV5-4 combines with J gene TRBJ1-6, with TRBD1 matching over 9 bases. The germline gives CDR1 SGHNT, CDR2 YYREEE (reference sequence). The CDR3 is 14 residues long. V lost 3 bases and J lost 7; bases outside the gene matches: 2. CDR3 sequence: CASSSGTGNSPLHF. CDR3 in DNA: TGTGCCAGCAGCTCCGGGACAGGGAATTCACCCCTCCACTTT. Full variable domain (remainder filled in from reference TRBV5-4 and TRBJ1-6): ETGVTQSPTHLIKTRGQQVTLRCSSQSGHNTVSWYQQALGQGPQFIFQYYREEENGRGNFPPRFSGLQFPNYSSELNVNALELDDSALYLCASSSGTGNSPLHFGNGTRLTVT.

The sample holds a few counts of this clone. The rearrangement uses TRBV5-6 and TRBJ2-3; 8 bases match TRBD1. The junction had 7 bases not matched to a gene; V was cut back by 3 bases and J by 4 bases. Germline V gene sequence: CDR1 SGHDT, CDR2 YYEEEE. The length of the CDR3 is 15 residues. CDR3 DNA: TGTGCCAGCAGCTCCAGGGGGCGTTCTCCAGATACGCAGTATTTT. It translates to CASSSRGRSPDTQYF.

This clone has a handful of counts. The CDR3 DNA sequence: TGTGCCAGCAGTTTAGGAGGACAGGGAGGGGGCGAAAAACTGTTTTTT. Translation gives CASSLGGQGGGEKLFF. J is TRBJ1-4 and V is TRBV28; the match to TRBD1 covers 8 bases. Per the germline V gene, CDR1 is MDHEN and CDR2 is SYDVKM. The CDR3 is 16 amino acids. J lost 8 bases, V lost 2 bases, and 10 bases had no gene match.

J is TRBJ1-2 and V is TRBV6-1; 7 bases align to TRBD1. From germline, CDR1 is MNHNS and CDR2 SASEGT. The CDR3 has 14 amino acids. The junction had 9 bases not matched to a gene; V was cut back by 7 bases and J by 4 bases. CDR3 nucleotide sequence: TGTGCCAGCACTCCCCCGACAGGGCCCTATGGCTACACCTTC. Its protein is CASTPPTGPYGYTF.

The chain is built from TRBV2 and TRBJ2-7, with 10 bases aligning to TRBD2. CDR1 SNHLY and CDR2 FYNNEI come from the germline V gene. The CDR3 loop spans 15 amino acids. Trimming removed 8 bases from V and 2 bases from J; junction bases left unmatched: 9. CDR3 bases: TGTGCCAGCCGGACAGCGGGAGGGCCACCCTACGAGCAGTACTTC. Its protein is CASRTAGGPPYEQYF.

The V gene is TRBV5-1, the J gene TRBJ2-6, with a possible D match to TRBD1 (5 bases). This CDR3 region has 19 residues. Germline V CDR1 and CDR2: SGHRS, YFSETQ. The germline V and J ends were trimmed by 2 bases and 0 bases, with 18 bases remaining between them. This CDR3 reads CASSFGRTPIRSGANVLTF. In DNA, the CDR3 is TGCGCCAGCAGCTTTGGTCGGACACCAATCCGCTCTGGGGCCAACGTCCTGACTTTC.

This clone occurred a few times. The J gene is TRBJ2-7, the V gene TRBV6-4, with D uncertain. CDR1 and CDR2 (germline): MRHNA, SNTAGT. V shed 2 bases and J shed 6 bases, with 8 bases lying between them. The length of the CDR3 is 12 residues. The CDR3 sequence is CASSDATVEQYF. The CDR3 bases are TGTGCCAGCAGTGACGCGACTGTCGAGCAGTACTTC.

This clone has more than one count but fewer than ten. V usage is TRBV28 and J usage is TRBJ1-2; no reliable D call. Per germline, CDR1 MDHEN and CDR2 SYDVKM. V lost 4 bases and J lost 3, with 18 bases in between. The CDR3 sequence is 16 residues long. CDR3 DNA: TGTGCCAGCAGTTGGAGAAGGCCGCCCGGGGACTATGGCTACACCTTC. This codes for CASSWRRPPGDYGYTF.

The chain recombines TRBV2 with TRBJ2-1; unclear D gene. The V end was cut by 7 bases, the J end by 1 base, with 11 bases between. The CDR3 sequence is 14 residues long. The germline gives CDR1 SNHLY, CDR2 FYNNEI. The CDR3: CASTESRSYNEQFF. As DNA, the CDR3 is TGTGCCAGCACCGAAAGTAGATCCTACAATGAGCAGTTCTTC.

The chain's CDR3 is CASSTGLAISYNEQFF. The CDR3 region has the DNA TGCGCCAGCAGCACGGGACTAGCGATATCCTACAATGAGCAGTTCTTC. V is TRBV5-1 and J is TRBJ2-1; TRBD2 aligns across 10 bases. This CDR3 has 16 amino acids. Germline lookup yields CDR1 SGHRS and CDR2 YFSETQ. J gave up 1 base and V 4 bases, and 5 bases lay outside the gene matches.

This rearrangement joins TRBV10-3 to TRBJ2-1; 7 bases agree with TRBD1. The CDR3 spans 13 residues. The germline gives CDR1 ENHRY, CDR2 SYGVKD. V dropped 7 bases and J dropped 5; count of bases not matched to a gene: 5. CDR3 region: CAIKGQEDNEQFF. The CDR3 DNA reads as TGTGCCATCAAAGGACAGGAGGACAATGAGCAGTTCTTC.

This clone was observed a few times. The chain employs TRBV5-1 and TRBJ2-5; D not certain. Germline assignment: CDR1 SGHRS and CDR2 YFSETQ. This CDR3 spans 15 amino acids. The V end lost 1 base, the J end lost 0 bases, and 10 bases lay between the germline ends. CDR3 sequence (DNA): TGCGCCAGCAGCTTGACCCTCCAGTACCAAGAGACCCAGTACTTC. This translates into CASSLTLQYQETQYF.

The J gene is TRBJ2-7, the V gene TRBV15; 10 positions match TRBD1. The trim removed 3 bases at V and 5 bases at J, leaving 4 bases unmatched. The CDR3 length is 14 residues. Per germline, CDR1 LNHNV and CDR2 YYDKDF (reference sequence). CDR3 residues: CATSRRQGANEQYF. In DNA form, the CDR3 reads TGTGCCACCAGCAGGAGACAGGGGGCGAACGAGCAGTACTTC.

This clone was detected only a few times. The genes are TRBV2 and TRBJ1-2; D is uncertain. CDR3 size: 13 residues. Germline CDR1 reads SNHLY; CDR2 reads FYNNEI. V dropped 1 base and J dropped 6 bases, with 9 bases sitting between them. In DNA form, the CDR3 reads TGTGCCAGCAGTGAAGAGTCAGGCCATGGCTACACCTTC. Residues: CASSEESGHGYTF.

The rearrangement links TRBV4-2 to TRBJ2-2, with a weak D call TRBD1 (6 bases). The CDR3 totals 17 residues. V lost 1 base to trimming and J lost 3 bases, with 15 bases between them. Per the germline V gene, CDR1 is LGHNA and CDR2 is YNFKEQ. The CDR3 nucleotides read TGTGCCAGCAGCCAAGCAGGGGCCAGCGGTTACACCGGGGAGCTGTTTTTT. This gives the protein CASSQAGASGYTGELFF.